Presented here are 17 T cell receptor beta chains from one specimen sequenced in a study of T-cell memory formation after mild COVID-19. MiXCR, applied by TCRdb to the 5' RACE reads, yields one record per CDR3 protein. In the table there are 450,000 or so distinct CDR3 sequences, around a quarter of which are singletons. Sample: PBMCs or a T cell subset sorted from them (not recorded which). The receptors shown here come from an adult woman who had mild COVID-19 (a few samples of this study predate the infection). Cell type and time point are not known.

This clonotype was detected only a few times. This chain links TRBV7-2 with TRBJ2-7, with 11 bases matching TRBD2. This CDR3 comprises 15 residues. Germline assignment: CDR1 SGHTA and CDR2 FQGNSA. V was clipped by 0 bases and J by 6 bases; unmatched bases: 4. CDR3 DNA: TGTGCCAGCAGCTTAGCGCATAGCGGGAGGGGCGAGCAGTACTTC. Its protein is CASSLAHSGRGEQYF.

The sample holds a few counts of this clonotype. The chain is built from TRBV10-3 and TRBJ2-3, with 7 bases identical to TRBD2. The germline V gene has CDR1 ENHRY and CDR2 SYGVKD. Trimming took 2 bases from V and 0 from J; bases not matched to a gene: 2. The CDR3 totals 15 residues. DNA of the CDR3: TGTGCCATCAGTGAGGGACTAGGAAGCACAGATACGCAGTATTTT. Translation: CAISEGLGSTDTQYF.

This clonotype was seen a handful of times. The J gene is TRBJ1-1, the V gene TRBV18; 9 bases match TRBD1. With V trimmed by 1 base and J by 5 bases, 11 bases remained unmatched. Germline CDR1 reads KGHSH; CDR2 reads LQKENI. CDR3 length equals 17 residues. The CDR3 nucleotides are TGTGCCAGCTCACCACATAATCCGGGACAGGGTTGGACTGAAGCTTTCTTT. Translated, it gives CASSPHNPGQGWTEAFF. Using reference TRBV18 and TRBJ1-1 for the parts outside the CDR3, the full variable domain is NAGVMQNPRHLVRRRGQEARLRCSPMKGHSHVYWYRQLPEEGLKFMVYLQKENIIDESGMPKERFSAEFPKEGPSILRIQQVVRGDSAAYFCASSPHNPGQGWTEAFFGQGTRLTVV.

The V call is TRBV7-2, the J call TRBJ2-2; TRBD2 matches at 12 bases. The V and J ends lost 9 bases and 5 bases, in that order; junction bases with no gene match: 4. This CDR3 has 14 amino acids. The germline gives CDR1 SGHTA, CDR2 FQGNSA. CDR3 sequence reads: CASRTSGVTGELFF. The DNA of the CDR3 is TGTGCCAGTAGGACTAGCGGGGTGACCGGGGAGCTGTTTTTT.

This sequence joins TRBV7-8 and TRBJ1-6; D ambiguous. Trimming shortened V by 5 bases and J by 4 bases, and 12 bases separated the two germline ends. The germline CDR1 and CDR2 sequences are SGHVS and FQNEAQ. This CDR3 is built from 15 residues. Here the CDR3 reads CASSPRHPYNSPLHF. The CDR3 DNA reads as TGTGCCAGCAGCCCCAGACATCCATATAATTCACCCCTCCACTTT.

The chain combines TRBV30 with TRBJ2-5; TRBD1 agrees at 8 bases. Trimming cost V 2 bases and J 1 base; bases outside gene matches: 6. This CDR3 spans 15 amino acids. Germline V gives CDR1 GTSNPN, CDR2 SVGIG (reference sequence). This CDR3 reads CAWSTGGPRQETQYF. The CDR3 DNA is TGTGCCTGGAGTACAGGGGGGCCTCGCCAAGAGACCCAGTACTTC. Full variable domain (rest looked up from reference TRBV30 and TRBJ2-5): SQTIHQWPATLVQPVGSPLSLECTVEGTSNPNLYWYRQAAGRGLQLLFYSVGIGQISSEVPQNLSASRPQDRQFILSSKKLLLSDSGFYLCAWSTGGPRQETQYFGPGTRLLVL.

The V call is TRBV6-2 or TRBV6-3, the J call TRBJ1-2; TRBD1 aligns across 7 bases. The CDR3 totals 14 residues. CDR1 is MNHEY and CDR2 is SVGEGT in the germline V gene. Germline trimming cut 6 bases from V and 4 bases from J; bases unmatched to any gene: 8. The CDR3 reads CASRGTAGIYGYTF. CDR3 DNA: TGTGCCAGCAGGGGGACAGCGGGGATCTATGGCTACACCTTC.

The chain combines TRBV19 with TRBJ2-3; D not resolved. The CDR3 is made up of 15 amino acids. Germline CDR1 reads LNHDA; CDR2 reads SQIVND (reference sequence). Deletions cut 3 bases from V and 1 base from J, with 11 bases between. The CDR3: CASSIRVSGTDTQYF. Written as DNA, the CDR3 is TGTGCCAGTAGTATCCGGGTCAGTGGCACAGATACGCAGTATTTT.

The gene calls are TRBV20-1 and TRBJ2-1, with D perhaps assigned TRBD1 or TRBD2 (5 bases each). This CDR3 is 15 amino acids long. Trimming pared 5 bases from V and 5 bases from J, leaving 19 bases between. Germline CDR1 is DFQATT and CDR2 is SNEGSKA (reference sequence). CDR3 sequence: CSASGAAEGNNEQFF. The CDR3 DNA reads TGCAGTGCTTCCGGGGCAGCAGAAGGGAACAATGAGCAGTTCTTC.

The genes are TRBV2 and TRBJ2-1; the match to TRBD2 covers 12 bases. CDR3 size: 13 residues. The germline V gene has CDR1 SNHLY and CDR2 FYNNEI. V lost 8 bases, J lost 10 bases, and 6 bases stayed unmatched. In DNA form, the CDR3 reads TGTGCCAGCTTACTAGCGGGAGGACACGAGCAGTTCTTC. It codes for CASLLAGGHEQFF.

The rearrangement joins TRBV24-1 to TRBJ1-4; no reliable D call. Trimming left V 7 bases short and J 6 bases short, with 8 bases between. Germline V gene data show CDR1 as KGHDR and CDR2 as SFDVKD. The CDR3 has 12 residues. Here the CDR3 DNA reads TGTGCCACCAGCACTACCGATGAAAAACTGTTTTTT. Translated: CATSTTDEKLFF.

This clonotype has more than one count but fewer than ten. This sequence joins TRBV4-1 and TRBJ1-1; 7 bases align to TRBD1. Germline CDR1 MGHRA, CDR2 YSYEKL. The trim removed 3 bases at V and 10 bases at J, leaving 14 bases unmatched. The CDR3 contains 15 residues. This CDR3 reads CASSHSGTDVQGAFF. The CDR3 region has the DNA TGCGCCAGCAGCCATAGCGGGACAGACGTGCAGGGAGCTTTCTTT.

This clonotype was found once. Written as DNA, the CDR3 is TGTGCCAGCAGCAAAGCCCCAGAGAGGGGGTATCCCTACGAGCAGTACTTC. It translates to CASSKAPERGYPYEQYF. The V gene is TRBV7-2, the J gene TRBJ2-7; D perhaps matches TRBD1 (6 bases). Germline assignment: CDR1 SGHTA and CDR2 FQGNSA. The CDR3 covers 17 residues. With 5 bases removed from V and 2 bases from J, the gap between germline ends came to 22 bases.

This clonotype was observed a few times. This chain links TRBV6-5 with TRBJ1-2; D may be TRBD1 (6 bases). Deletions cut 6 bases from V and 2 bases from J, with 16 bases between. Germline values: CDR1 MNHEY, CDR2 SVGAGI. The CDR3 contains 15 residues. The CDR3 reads CASSFLFGQNYGYTF. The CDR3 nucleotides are TGTGCCAGCAGCTTCCTGTTCGGACAGAACTATGGCTACACCTTC.

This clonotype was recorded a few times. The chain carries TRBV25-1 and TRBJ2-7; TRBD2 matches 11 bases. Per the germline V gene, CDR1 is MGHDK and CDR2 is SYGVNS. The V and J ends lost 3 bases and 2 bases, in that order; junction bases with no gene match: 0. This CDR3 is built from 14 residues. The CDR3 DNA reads TGTGCCAGCAGTGAGGGACTAGCGGCCTACGAGCAGTACTTC. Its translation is CASSEGLAAYEQYF.

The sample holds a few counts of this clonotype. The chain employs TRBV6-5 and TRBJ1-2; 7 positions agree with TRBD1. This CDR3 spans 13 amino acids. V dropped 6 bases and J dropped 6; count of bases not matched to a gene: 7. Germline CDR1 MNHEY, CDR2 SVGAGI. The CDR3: CASSRGGYDGYTF. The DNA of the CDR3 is TGTGCCAGCAGCAGGGGGGGGTACGATGGCTACACCTTC.

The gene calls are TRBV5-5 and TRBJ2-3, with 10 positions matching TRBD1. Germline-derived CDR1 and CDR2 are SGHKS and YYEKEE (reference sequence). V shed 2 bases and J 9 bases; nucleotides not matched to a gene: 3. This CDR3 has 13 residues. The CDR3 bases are TGTGCCAGCAGCTTATCGGACAGGGGGACGCAGTATTTT. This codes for CASSLSDRGTQYF.